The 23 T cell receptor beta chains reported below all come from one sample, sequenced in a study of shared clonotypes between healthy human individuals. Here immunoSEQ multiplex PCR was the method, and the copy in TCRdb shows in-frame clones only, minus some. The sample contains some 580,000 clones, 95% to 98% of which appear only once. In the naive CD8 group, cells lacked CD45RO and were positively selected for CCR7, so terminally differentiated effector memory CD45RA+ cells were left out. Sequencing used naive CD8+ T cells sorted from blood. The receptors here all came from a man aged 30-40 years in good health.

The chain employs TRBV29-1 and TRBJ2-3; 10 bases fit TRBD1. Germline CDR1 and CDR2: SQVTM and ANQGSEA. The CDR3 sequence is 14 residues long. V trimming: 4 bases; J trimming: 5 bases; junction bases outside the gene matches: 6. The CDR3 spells CSVVRQGARDTQYF. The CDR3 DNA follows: TGCAGCGTTGTGAGACAGGGGGCTAGAGATACGCAGTATTTT.

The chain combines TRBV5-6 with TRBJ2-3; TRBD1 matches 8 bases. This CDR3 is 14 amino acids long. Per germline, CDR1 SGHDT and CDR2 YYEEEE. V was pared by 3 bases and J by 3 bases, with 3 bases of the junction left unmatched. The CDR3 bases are TGTGCCAGCAGCTATGGACAGGGAACAGATACGCAGTATTTT. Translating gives CASSYGQGTDTQYF.

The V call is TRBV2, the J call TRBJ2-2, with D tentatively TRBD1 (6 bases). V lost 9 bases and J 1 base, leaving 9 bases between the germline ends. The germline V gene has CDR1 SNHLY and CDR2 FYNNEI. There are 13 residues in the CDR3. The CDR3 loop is CARRTENTGELFF. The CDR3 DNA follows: TGTGCCAGACGGACAGAGAACACCGGGGAGCTGTTTTTT.

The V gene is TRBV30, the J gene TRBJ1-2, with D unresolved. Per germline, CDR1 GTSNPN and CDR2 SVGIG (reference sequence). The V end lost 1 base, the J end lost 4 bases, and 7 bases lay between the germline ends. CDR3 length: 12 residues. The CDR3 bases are TGTGCCTGGAGTGACGCAGTCTATGGCTACACCTTC. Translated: CAWSDAVYGYTF. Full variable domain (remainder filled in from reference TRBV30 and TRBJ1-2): SQTIHQWPATLVQPVGSPLSLECTVEGTSNPNLYWYRQAAGRGLQLLFYSVGIGQISSEVPQNLSASRPQDRQFILSSKKLLLSDSGFYLCAWSDAVYGYTFGSGTRLTVV.

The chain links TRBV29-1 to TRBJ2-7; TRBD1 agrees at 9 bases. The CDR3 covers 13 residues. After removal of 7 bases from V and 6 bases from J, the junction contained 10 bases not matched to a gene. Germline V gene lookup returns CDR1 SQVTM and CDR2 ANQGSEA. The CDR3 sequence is CSAAQGALREQYF. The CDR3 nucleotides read TGCAGCGCCGCACAGGGGGCTCTACGCGAGCAGTACTTC.

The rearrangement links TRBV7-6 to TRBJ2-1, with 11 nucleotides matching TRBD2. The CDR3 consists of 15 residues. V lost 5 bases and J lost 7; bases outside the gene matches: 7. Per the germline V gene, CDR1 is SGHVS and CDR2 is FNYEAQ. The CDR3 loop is CASSPIAGGLNEQFF. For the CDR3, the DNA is TGTGCCAGCAGCCCTATAGCGGGAGGGCTAAATGAGCAGTTCTTC. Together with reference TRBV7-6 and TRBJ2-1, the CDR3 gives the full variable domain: GAGVSQSPRYKVTKRGQDVALRCDPISGHVSLYWYRQALGQGPEFLTYFNYEAQQDKSGLPNDRFSAERPEGSISTLTIQRTEQRDSAMYRCASSPIAGGLNEQFFGPGTRLTVL.

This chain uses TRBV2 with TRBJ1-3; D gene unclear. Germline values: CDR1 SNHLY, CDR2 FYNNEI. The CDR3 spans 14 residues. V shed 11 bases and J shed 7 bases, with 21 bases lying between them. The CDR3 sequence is CAQRGSRIGNTIYF. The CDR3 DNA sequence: TGTGCCCAGCGAGGGAGCCGTATAGGGAACACCATATATTTT.

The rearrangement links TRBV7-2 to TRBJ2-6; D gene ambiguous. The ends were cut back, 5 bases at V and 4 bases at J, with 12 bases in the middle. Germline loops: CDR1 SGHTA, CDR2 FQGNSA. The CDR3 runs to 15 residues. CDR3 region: CASSRLSVGANVLTF. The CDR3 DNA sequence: TGTGCCAGCAGCCGCCTTAGTGTCGGGGCCAACGTCCTGACTTTC.

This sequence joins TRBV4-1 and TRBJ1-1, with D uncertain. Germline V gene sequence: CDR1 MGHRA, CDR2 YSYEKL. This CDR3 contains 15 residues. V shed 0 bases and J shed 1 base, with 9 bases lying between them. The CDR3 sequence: CASSQEQGSNTEAFF. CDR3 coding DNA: TGCGCCAGCAGCCAAGAACAAGGGTCGAACACTGAAGCTTTCTTT.

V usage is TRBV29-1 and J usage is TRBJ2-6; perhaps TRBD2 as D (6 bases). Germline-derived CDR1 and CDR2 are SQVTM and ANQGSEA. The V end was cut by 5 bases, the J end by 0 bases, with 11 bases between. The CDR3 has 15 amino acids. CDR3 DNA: TGCAGCGTTCGGGGGTACAGCTCTGGGGCCAACGTCCTGACTTTC. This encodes CSVRGYSSGANVLTF.

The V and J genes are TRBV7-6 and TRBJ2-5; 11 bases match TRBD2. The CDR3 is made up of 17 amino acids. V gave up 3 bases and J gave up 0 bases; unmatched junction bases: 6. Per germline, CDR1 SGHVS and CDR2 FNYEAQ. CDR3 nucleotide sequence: TGTGCCAGCAGCTTTGTCCTAGCGGGAGGTAACCAAGAGACCCAGTACTTC. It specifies CASSFVLAGGNQETQYF.

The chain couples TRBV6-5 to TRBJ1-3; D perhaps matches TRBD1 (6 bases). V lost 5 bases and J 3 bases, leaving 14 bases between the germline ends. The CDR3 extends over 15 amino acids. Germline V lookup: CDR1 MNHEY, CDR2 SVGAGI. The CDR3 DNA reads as TGTGCCAGCAGTACTGGGGGGGCGGTTGGAAACACCATATATTTT. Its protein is CASSTGGAVGNTIYF.

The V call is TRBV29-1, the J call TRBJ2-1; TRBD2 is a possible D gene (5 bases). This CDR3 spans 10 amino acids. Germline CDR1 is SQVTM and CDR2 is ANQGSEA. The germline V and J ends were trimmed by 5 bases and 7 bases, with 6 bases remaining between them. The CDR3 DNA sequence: TGCAGCGTTTCGGGGAATGAGCAGTTCTTC. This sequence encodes CSVSGNEQFF.

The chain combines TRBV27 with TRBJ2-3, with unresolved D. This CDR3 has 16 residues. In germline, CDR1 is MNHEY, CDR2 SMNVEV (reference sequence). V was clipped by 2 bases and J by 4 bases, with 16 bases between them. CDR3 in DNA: TGTGCCAGCAGTTTAGGATGGGGATCTGAGGCAGATACGCAGTATTTT. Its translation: CASSLGWGSEADTQYF.

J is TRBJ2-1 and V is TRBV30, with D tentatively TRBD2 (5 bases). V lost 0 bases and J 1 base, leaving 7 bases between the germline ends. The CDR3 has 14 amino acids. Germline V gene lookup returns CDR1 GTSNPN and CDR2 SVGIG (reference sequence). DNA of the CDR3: TGTGCCTGGAGTGTAGCGGAGTCCTACAATGAGCAGTTCTTC. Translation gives CAWSVAESYNEQFF.

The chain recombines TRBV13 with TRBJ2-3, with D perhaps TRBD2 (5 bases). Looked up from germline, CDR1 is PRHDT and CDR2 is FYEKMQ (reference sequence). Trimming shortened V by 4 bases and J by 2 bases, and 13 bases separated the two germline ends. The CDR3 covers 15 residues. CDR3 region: CASSSASRPTDTQYF. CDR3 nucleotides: TGTGCCAGCAGCTCCGCTAGCAGACCCACAGATACGCAGTATTTT.

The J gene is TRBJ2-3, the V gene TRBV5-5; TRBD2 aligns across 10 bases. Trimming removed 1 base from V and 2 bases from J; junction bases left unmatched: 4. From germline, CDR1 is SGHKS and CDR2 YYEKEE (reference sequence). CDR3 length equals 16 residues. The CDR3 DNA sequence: TGTGCCAGCAGCTTGCTACTAGCGGGAATCACAGATACGCAGTATTTT. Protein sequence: CASSLLLAGITDTQYF. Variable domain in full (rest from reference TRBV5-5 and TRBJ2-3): DAGVTQSPTHLIKTRGQQVTLRCSPISGHKSVSWYQQVLGQGPQFIFQYYEKEERGRGNFPDRFSARQFPNYSSELNVNALLLGDSALYLCASSLLLAGITDTQYFGPGTRLTVL.

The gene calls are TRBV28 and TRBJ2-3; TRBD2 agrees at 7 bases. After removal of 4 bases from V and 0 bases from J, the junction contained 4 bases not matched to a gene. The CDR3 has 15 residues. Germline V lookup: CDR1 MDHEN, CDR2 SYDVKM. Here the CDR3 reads CASSWASGSTDTQYF. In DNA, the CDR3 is TGTGCCAGCAGTTGGGCTAGCGGTAGCACAGATACGCAGTATTTT.

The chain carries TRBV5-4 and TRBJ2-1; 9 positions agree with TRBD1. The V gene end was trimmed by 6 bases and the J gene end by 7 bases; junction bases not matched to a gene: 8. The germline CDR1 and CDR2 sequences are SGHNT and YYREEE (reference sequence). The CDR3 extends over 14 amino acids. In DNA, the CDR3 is TGTGCCAGCAACCCACAGGGGGCGCAAAATGAGCAGTTCTTC. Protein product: CASNPQGAQNEQFF. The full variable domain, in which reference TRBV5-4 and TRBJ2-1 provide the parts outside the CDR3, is ETGVTQSPTHLIKTRGQQVTLRCSSQSGHNTVSWYQQALGQGPQFIFQYYREEENGRGNFPPRFSGLQFPNYSSELNVNALELDDSALYLCASNPQGAQNEQFFGPGTRLTVL.

The CDR3 coding sequence is TGCGCCAGCAGCCAACGAGGTAGCTTGAATCAGCCCCAGCATTTT. It codes for CASSQRGSLNQPQHF. V and J are TRBV4-1 and TRBJ1-5; D remains ambiguous. With 2 bases removed from V and 4 bases from J, the gap between germline ends came to 12 bases. The CDR3 covers 15 residues. Germline V gene data show CDR1 as MGHRA and CDR2 as YSYEKL.

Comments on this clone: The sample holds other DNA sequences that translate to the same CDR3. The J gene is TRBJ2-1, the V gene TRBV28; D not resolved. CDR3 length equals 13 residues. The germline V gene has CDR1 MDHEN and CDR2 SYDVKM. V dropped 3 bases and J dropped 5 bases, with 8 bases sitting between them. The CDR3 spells CASSFRPDNEQFF. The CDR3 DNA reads TGTGCCAGCAGTTTTAGACCAGACAATGAGCAGTTCTTC. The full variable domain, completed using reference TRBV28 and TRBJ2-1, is DVKVTQSSRYLVKRTGEKVFLECVQDMDHENMFWYRQDPGLGLRLIYFSYDVKMKEKGDIPEGYSVSREKKERFSLILESASTNQTSMYLCASSFRPDNEQFFGPGTRLTVL.

DNA of the CDR3: TGTGCCAGCAGCTCCAAGGACGGAAACTCCTACGAGCAGTACTTC. It specifies CASSSKDGNSYEQYF. This chain links TRBV7-6 with TRBJ2-7; D is unclear. Per germline, CDR1 SGHVS and CDR2 FNYEAQ. The CDR3 has 15 amino acids. V was pared by 4 bases and J by 0 bases, with 13 bases between.

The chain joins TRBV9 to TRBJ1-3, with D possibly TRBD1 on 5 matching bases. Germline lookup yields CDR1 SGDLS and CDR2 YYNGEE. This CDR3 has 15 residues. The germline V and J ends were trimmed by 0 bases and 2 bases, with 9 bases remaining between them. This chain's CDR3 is CASSVDSGAGNTIYF. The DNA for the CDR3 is TGTGCCAGCAGCGTAGATTCGGGGGCTGGAAACACCATATATTTT. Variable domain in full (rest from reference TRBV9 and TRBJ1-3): DSGVTQTPKHLITATGQRVTLRCSPRSGDLSVYWYQQSLDQGLQFLIQYYNGEERAKGNILERFSAQQFPDLHSELNLSSLELGDSALYFCASSVDSGAGNTIYFGEGSWLTVV.